This T cell receptor (beta chain) was found in a study of response to subunit inactivated influenza vaccine. CDR3 length equals 13 residues. Germline-derived CDR1 and CDR2 are LGHNA and YSLEER. This clonotype was found many times. An end of the junction differs from the germline gene, which may be a read error. From the RT-PCR reads, TCRdb called clonotypes with MiXCR, one entry per CDR3 protein. The profile shows more than 450,000 distinct CDR3 sequences, around 11% of them singletons. These data were also filed under a second study, of T cells expressing NK-cell markers. That source notes: The authors made TCR beta cDNA libraries by 5'RACE template switching. This switching added a universal primer site and UMIs. In five to seven donors, dominant CD3+CD56+NKG2C+ clonotypes ranked among the top 10 CD8+ clonotypes.

The rearrangement uses TRBV4-3 and TRBJ2-7, with D unclear. The sequence came from a man over 45 who received an inactivated influenza vaccine. This sample comprised PBMCs from blood, obtained on the day of vaccination. The CDR3 nucleotides are TGTGCCAGCAGCCAAGTTTCGGGCGACGAGCAGTACTTC. Protein product: CASSQVSGDEQYF.